This TCR beta chain was captured in a study of blood T cell repertoires in COVID-19. Whole-study context: Samples came from the United States, Italy and Spain, spanning acute and convalescent COVID-19. Sample material is recorded as cDNA or gDNA derived from T cells, B-cell-depleted T cells, or PBMCs.

The germline V gene encodes CDR1 MNHEY and CDR2 SVGAGI. There are 14 residues in the CDR3. V trimming: 11 bases; J trimming: 8 bases; junction bases outside the gene matches: 12. The authors' processing: Using reference gene primer amplification, nucleated cell counts were estimated. Profiling relied on immunoSEQ multiplex PCR, and the TCRdb table lists in-frame clones only, not all of them. Clone size and V and J calls were adopted from that table, with D and trimming inferred from the DNA. This table has roughly 150,000 clones, approximately 88% appearing once. Input material: peripheral blood. The source is a man aged 55 to 70 with acute or convalescent COVID-19. J is TRBJ1-6 and V is TRBV6-5; 7 bases align to TRBD1. CDR3 region: CAGGIGTAYSPLHF. As DNA, the CDR3 is TGTGCCGGAGGGATTGGGACAGCGTATTCACCCCTCCACTTT.